A selection of T cell receptor beta chains follows, all from one sample in a study of T cells in Graves' hyperthyroidism and ophthalmopathy. TCRdb re-derived calls from the multiplex PCR reads in MiXCR, one entry per CDR3 protein. The sample has 620,000 or so distinct CDR3 sequences, 13% to 15% seen once. Specimen: blood. The receptors stem from a woman in her 50s with Graves' ophthalmopathy. Both conserved end residues are part of each CDR3. A D gene is named only where the DNA matches it firmly. Expanded clones get a size class; other rows say once, few or many, or leave the size out.

NA TRBJ2-3 TRBV18 many CASSPPLMRINTDTQYF TGTGCCAGCTCACCTCCATTGATGCGGATCAACACAGATACGCAGTATTTT
NA TRBJ2-5 TRBV7-3 few CASSSVARETQYF TGTGCCAGCAGCTCCGTAGCGAGGGAGACCCAGTACTTC
NA TRBJ2-1 TRBV7-9 few CASSFYSASEQFF TGTGCCAGCAGCTTTTACTCCGCCAGTGAGCAGTTCTTC
TRBD2 TRBJ2-7 TRBV5-1 NA CASSRPSGSYNEQYF TGCGCCAGCAGCCGGCCTAGCGGGAGCTACAATGAGCAGTACTTC
NA TRBJ2-1 TRBV29-1 few CSTRGGEGGYNEQFF TGCAGCACAAGGGGGGGGGAGGGGGGTTACAATGAGCAGTTCTTC
TRBD2 TRBJ2-1 TRBV12-5 many CASGLVLAGGVDNEQFF TGTGCTAGTGGTTTGGTACTAGCGGGAGGCGTGGACAATGAGCAGTTCTTC
TRBD1 TRBJ1-1 TRBV20-1 NA CSVPGTGEAFF TGCAGTGTTCCCGGGACAGGAGAAGCTTTCTTT
NA TRBJ2-5 TRBV28 many CASSLLAQQETQYF TGTGCCAGCAGTTTACTAGCGCAACAAGAGACCCAGTACTTC
NA TRBJ2-7 TRBV28 many CASSLTGHPYEQYF TGTGCCAGCAGTTTAACGGGACACCCCTACGAGCAGTACTTC
NA TRBJ2-1 TRBV28 many CASSFENSRTYNEQFF TGTGCCAGCAGTTTTGAGAACAGTCGTACTTACAATGAGCAGTTCTTC
NA TRBJ2-7 TRBV19 many CASSKAGAFAYEQYF TGTGCCAGTAGTAAGGCGGGGGCATTCGCCTACGAGCAGTACTTC
TRBD1 TRBJ1-6 TRBV18 many CASSPWTGIGNSPLHF TGTGCCAGCTCGCCTTGGACAGGGATCGGTAATTCACCCCTCCACTTT
NA TRBJ1-5 TRBV6-6 many CASSYSGVGSNQPQHF TGTGCCAGCAGTTACTCGGGGGTGGGAAGCAATCAGCCCCAGCATTTT
TRBD2 TRBJ2-7 TRBV28 many CASRVSIAGGPREQYF TGTGCCAGCAGGGTCTCTATCGCGGGAGGGCCGCGGGAGCAGTACTTC
TRBD2 TRBJ2-3 TRBV11-2 many CASSPRTSGTHDTQYF TGTGCCAGCAGCCCCAGGACTAGCGGGACACACGATACGCAGTATTTT
TRBD1 TRBJ1-4 TRBV25-1 few CASSESTRLDRVGEKLFF TGTGCCAGCAGTGAATCCACAAGACTCGACAGGGTTGGAGAAAAACTGTTTTTT
TRBD2 TRBJ2-1 TRBV7-2 NA CASSSTIAGGVSYNEQFF TGTGCCAGCAGCTCTACGATAGCGGGAGGGGTTTCCTACAATGAGCAGTTCTTC
TRBD2 TRBJ2-1 TRBV4-1 few CASSRGAGVENEQFF TGCGCCAGCAGCCGGGGAGCGGGAGTTGAAAATGAGCAGTTCTTC
TRBD1 TRBJ1-1 TRBV4-2 many CASSQETGLSTEAFF TGTGCCAGCAGCCAAGAGACAGGGTTGAGCACTGAAGCTTTCTTT
NA TRBJ1-1 TRBV7-2 many CASSLEMANTEAFF TGTGCCAGCAGCTTAGAGATGGCGAACACTGAAGCTTTCTTT
NA TRBJ2-1 TRBV28 few CASSTRDRPLNSGSWDEQFF TGTGCCAGCAGTACAAGGGACAGGCCTTTGAATAGCGGGAGTTGGGATGAGCAGTTCTTC
TRBD2 TRBJ2-7 TRBV4-2 few CASSQETTGTSGYEQYF TGTGCCAGCAGCCAAGAGACTACCGGGACTAGCGGGTACGAGCAGTACTTC
TRBD2 TRBJ2-5 TRBV7-2 NA CASSLAMMAGGGQETQYF TGTGCCAGCAGCTTAGCTATGATGGCGGGGGGGGGTCAAGAGACCCAGTACTTC
NA TRBJ1-1 TRBV9 NA CASSVELENTEAFF TGTGCCAGCAGCGTAGAATTGGAGAACACTGAAGCTTTCTTT
NA TRBJ1-4 TRBV6-2/TRBV6-3 NA CASSYGGFASANEKLFF TGTGCCAGCAGTTACGGCGGATTTGCATCGGCTAATGAAAAACTGTTTTTT
NA TRBJ2-5 TRBV7-2 NA CASSSWTTAREAQYF TGTGCCAGCAGCTCCTGGACTACGGCAAGAGAGGCCCAGTACTTC
TRBD1 TRBJ1-1 TRBV5-1 few CASSLDGTANTEAFF TGCGCCAGCAGCTTGGATGGGACAGCGAACACTGAAGCTTTCTTT